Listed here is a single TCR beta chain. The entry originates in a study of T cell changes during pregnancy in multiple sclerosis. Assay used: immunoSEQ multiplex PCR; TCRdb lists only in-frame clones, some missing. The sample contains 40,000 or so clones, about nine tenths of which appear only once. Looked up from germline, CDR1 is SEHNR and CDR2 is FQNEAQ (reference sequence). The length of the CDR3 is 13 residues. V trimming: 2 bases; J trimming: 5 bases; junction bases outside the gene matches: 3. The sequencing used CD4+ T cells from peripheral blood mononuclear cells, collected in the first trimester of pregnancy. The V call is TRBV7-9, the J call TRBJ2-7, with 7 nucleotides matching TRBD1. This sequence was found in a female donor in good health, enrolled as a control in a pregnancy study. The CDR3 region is CASSLNRGHEQYF. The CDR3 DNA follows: TGTGCCAGCAGCTTAAACAGGGGCCACGAGCAGTACTTC. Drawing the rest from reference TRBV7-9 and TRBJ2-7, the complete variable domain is DTGVSQNPRHKITKRGQNVTFRCDPISEHNRLYWYRQTLGQGPEFLTYFQNEAQLEKSRLLSDRFSAERPKGSFSTLEIQRTEQGDSAMYLCASSLNRGHEQYFGPGTRLTVT.